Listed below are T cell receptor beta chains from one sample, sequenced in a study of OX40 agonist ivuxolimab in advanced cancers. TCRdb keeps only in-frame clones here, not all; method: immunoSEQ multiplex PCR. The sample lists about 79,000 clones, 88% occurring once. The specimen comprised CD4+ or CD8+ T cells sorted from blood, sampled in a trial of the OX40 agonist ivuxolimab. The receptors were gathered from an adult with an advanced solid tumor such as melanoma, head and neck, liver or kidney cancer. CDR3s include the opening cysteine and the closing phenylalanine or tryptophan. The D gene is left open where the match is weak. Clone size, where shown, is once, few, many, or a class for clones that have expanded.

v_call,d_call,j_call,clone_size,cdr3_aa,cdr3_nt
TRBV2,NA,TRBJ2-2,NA,CASSEQGQNTGELFF,TGTGCCAGCAGTGAACAGGGGCAGAACACCGGGGAGCTGTTTTTT
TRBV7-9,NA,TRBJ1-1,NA,CASSLPQGSAFF,TGTGCCAGCAGCTTACCACAGGGTTCAGCTTTCTTT
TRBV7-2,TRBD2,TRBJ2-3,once,CASSLVTSGISTDTQYF,TGTGCCAGCAGCTTAGTGACTAGCGGAATTAGCACAGATACGCAGTATTTT
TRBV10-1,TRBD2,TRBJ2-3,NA,CASSEGLAVSTDTQYF,TGCGCCAGCAGTGAGGGACTAGCGGTTAGCACAGATACGCAGTATTTT
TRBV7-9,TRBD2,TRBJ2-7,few,CASSGDGTSGYEQYF,TGTGCCAGCAGCGGCGACGGGACTAGCGGCTACGAGCAGTACTTC
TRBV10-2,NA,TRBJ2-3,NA,CASSESTREDTQYF,TGCGCCAGCAGTGAGTCGACTCGGGAAGATACGCAGTATTTT
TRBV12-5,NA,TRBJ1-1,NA,CASAPFYEGNSNTEAFF,TGTGCTAGTGCCCCCTTTTACGAAGGGAACTCAAACACTGAAGCTTTCTTT
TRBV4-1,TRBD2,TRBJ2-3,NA,CASSREREATTDTQYF,TGCGCCAGCAGCCGGGAGCGGGAGGCGACAACAGATACGCAGTATTTT
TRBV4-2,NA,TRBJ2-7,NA,CASSQVVASKQIYEQYF,TGTGCCAGCAGCCAAGTGGTTGCGAGTAAACAAATCTACGAGCAGTACTTC
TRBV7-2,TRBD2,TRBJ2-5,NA,CASSLELAGETQYF,TGTGCCAGCAGCTTAGAACTAGCGGGAGAGACCCAGTACTTC